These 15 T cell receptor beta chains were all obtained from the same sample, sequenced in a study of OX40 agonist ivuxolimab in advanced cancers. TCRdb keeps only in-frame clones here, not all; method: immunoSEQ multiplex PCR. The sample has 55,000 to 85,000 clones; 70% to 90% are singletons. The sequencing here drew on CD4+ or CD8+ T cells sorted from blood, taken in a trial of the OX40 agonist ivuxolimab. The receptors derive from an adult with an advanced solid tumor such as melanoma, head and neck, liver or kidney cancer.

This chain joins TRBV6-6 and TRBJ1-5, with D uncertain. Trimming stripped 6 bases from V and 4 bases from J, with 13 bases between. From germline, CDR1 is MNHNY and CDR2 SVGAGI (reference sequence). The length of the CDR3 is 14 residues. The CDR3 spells CASSLTFANQPQHF. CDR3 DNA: TGTGCCAGCAGCCTTACCTTCGCGAATCAGCCCCAGCATTTT.

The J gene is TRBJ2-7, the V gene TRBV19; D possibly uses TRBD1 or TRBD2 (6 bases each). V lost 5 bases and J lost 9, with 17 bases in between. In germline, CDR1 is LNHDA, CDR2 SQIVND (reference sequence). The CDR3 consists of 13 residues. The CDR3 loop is CASSPLGGRGQYF. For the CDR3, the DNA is TGTGCCAGTAGTCCGTTAGGGGGGCGCGGGCAGTACTTC.

The CDR3 reads CASSLGGVRTEAFF. Here the CDR3 DNA reads TGTGCCAGCAGTTTAGGGGGGGTAAGGACTGAAGCTTTCTTT. The chain couples TRBV28 to TRBJ1-1; D may be TRBD1 (5 bases). CDR1 MDHEN and CDR2 SYDVKM come from the germline V gene. This CDR3 is 14 amino acids long. V dropped 2 bases and J dropped 5 bases, with 12 bases sitting between them. Together with reference TRBV28 and TRBJ1-1, the CDR3 gives the full variable domain: DVKVTQSSRYLVKRTGEKVFLECVQDMDHENMFWYRQDPGLGLRLIYFSYDVKMKEKGDIPEGYSVSREKKERFSLILESASTNQTSMYLCASSLGGVRTEAFFGQGTRLTVV.

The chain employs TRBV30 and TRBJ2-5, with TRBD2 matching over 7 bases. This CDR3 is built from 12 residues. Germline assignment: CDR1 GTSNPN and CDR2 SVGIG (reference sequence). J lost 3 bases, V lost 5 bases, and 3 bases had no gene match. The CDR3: CAWARGEETQYF. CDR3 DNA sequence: TGTGCCTGGGCTCGGGGGGAAGAGACCCAGTACTTC.

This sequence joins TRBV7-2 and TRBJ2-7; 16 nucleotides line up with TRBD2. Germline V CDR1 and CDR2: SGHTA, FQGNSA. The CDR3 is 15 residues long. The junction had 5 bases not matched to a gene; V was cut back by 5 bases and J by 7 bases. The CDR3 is CASSLGLAGGNEQYF. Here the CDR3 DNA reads TGTGCCAGCAGCCTGGGACTAGCGGGGGGGAATGAGCAGTACTTC.

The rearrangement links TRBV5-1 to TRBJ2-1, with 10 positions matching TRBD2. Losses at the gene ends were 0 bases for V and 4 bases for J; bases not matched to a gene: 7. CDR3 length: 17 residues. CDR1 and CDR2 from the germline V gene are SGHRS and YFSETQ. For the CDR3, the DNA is TGCGCCAGCAGCTTGGGCCCTCTAGCGGGGGCATACAATGAGCAGTTCTTC. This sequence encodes CASSLGPLAGAYNEQFF.

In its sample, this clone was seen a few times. The DNA of the CDR3 is TGTGCCAGCAGCTTGTGGGACGGCAGGGGAGGCGAGACCCAGTACTTC. Protein sequence: CASSLWDGRGGETQYF. The chain combines TRBV5-8 with TRBJ2-5; TRBD1 or TRBD2 may be the D gene (6 bases each). The CDR3 sequence is 16 residues long. CDR1 and CDR2 (germline): SGHTS, YDEGEE. V lost 1 base and J lost 5, with 18 bases in between.

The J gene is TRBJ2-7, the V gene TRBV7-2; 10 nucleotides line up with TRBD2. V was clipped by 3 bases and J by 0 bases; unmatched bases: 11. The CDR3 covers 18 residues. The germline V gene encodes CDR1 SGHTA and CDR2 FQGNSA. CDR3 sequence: CASSLGLVAGGNSYEQYF. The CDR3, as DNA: TGTGCCAGCAGCTTGGGGTTGGTAGCGGGAGGAAACTCCTACGAGCAGTACTTC.

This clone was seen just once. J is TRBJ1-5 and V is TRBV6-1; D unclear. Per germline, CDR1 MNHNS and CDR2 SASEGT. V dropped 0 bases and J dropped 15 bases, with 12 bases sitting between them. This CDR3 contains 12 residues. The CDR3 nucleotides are TGTGCCAGCAGTGAAGCGGTGGCCGCTCCGCATTTT. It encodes CASSEAVAAPHF.

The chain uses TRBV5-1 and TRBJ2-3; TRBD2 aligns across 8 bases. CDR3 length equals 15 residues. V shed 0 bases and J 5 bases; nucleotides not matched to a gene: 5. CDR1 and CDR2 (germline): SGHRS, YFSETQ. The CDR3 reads CASSLVGTSRDTQYF. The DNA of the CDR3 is TGCGCCAGCAGCTTGGTAGGGACTAGTCGAGATACGCAGTATTTT.

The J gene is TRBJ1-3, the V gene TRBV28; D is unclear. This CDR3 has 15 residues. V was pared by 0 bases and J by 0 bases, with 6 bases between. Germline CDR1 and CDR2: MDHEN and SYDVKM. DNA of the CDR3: TGTGCCAGCAGTTTATGGCCGAACTCTGGAAACACCATATATTTT. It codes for CASSLWPNSGNTIYF.

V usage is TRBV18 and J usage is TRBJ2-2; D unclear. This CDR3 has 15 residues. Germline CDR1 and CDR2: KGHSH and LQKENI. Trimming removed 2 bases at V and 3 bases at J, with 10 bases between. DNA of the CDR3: TGTGCCAGCTCACCAATTGCTGGGGACACCGGGGAGCTGTTTTTT. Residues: CASSPIAGDTGELFF.

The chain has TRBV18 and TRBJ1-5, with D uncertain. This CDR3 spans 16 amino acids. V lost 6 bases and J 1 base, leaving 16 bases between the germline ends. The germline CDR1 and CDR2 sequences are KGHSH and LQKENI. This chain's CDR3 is CASSSSSSASNQPQHF. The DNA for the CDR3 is TGTGCCAGCTCCTCTAGCTCTAGTGCAAGCAATCAGCCCCAGCATTTT.

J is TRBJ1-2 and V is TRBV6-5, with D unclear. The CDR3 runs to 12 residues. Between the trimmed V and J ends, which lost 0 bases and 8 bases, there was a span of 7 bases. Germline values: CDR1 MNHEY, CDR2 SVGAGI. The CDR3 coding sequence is TGTGCCAGCAGTTACTCAAATGGCGGCTACACCTTC. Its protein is CASSYSNGGYTF.

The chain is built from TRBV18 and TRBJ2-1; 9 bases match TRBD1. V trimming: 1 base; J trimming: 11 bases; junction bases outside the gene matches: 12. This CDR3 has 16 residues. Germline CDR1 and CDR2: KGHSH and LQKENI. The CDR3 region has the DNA TGTGCCAGCTCACCACGTGGAGGGACAGGGCCACCTCAGCAGTTCTTC. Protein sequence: CASSPRGGTGPPQQFF.